This T cell receptor beta chain was identified in a study of response to subunit inactivated influenza vaccine. From the RT-PCR reads, TCRdb called clonotypes with MiXCR, one entry per CDR3 protein. The data show 800,000 or so distinct CDR3 sequences, with around 21% seen just once and 10% held by the top ten. Study-wide points: Researchers suggested that each seasonal influenza vaccination recruits few new T cells.

The CDR3 is made up of 13 amino acids. Germline loops: CDR1 MNHEY, CDR2 SMNVEV (reference sequence). Trimming pared 3 bases from V and 6 bases from J, leaving 11 bases between. As for this clonotype: The antigen remains undetermined.

The sample consisted of PBMCs from blood, taken 4 to 6 days after vaccination. The sequence derives from a man aged 45-60 years who received an inactivated influenza vaccine. This sequence joins TRBV27 and TRBJ2-5; the D gene could be TRBD1 or TRBD2 (5 bases each). CDR3 protein: CASSFGKGQTQYF. For the CDR3, the DNA is TGTGCCAGCAGTTTCGGGAAGGGGCAGACCCAGTACTTC.